Listed below are T cell receptor beta chains from one sample, sequenced in a study of shared clonotypes between healthy human individuals. Assay used: immunoSEQ multiplex PCR; TCRdb lists only in-frame clones, some missing. This sample yields around 500,000 clones, of which around 73% are seen a single time; approximately 12% belongs to the top ten. The sequenced sample was PBMCs. Receptors were obtained from a woman between 40 and 55 years old in good health. Some clones in this sample may be carry-over from other donors' samples. Each CDR3 is given with its conserved first and last residue. Each record gives: J gene, V gene, CDR3 protein.

j_call: TRBJ2-5; v_call: TRBV30; cdr3_aa: CAWSVIGGETQYF
j_call: TRBJ1-5; v_call: TRBV7-2; cdr3_aa: CASSAQGSEGQPQHF
j_call: TRBJ1-1; v_call: TRBV27; cdr3_aa: CASGDRQGTEAFF
j_call: TRBJ2-2; v_call: TRBV7-7; cdr3_aa: CASSPGPQVGELFF
j_call: TRBJ2-5; v_call: TRBV28; cdr3_aa: CASSLSAGDQETQYF
j_call: TRBJ1-1; v_call: TRBV28; cdr3_aa: CASKVGGENTEAFF
j_call: TRBJ2-1; v_call: TRBV2; cdr3_aa: CASSTGVSYNEQFF
j_call: TRBJ1-3; v_call: TRBV7-9; cdr3_aa: CASSLGSPGGNTIYF
j_call: TRBJ1-4; v_call: TRBV13; cdr3_aa: CASSPRPLSGEKLFF
j_call: TRBJ2-5; v_call: TRBV18; cdr3_aa: CASSPSGRGVQETQYF
j_call: TRBJ1-2; v_call: TRBV7-2; cdr3_aa: CASSSGTPGGYTF
j_call: TRBJ2-3; v_call: TRBV14; cdr3_aa: CASSLAGVGADTQYF
j_call: TRBJ2-1; v_call: TRBV28; cdr3_aa: CASLAYNEQFF
j_call: TRBJ2-3; v_call: TRBV5-1; cdr3_aa: CASSVASGGTGDTQYF
j_call: TRBJ1-1; v_call: TRBV6-1; cdr3_aa: CATFRDRATEAFF
j_call: TRBJ1-2; v_call: TRBV29-1; cdr3_aa: CSVRTQGNYGYTF
j_call: TRBJ2-2; v_call: TRBV5-1; cdr3_aa: CASSLTANTGELFF
j_call: TRBJ2-1; v_call: TRBV7-2; cdr3_aa: CASSPEATYYNEQFF
j_call: TRBJ2-5; v_call: TRBV6-1; cdr3_aa: CASRLTGQETQYF
j_call: TRBJ2-5; v_call: TRBV11-2; cdr3_aa: CASSLWQGTTQETQYF
j_call: TRBJ2-5; v_call: TRBV7-3; cdr3_aa: CASSKGLAGPETQYF
j_call: TRBJ2-7; v_call: TRBV18; cdr3_aa: CASSPGTGPYEQYF
j_call: TRBJ1-5; v_call: TRBV28; cdr3_aa: CASSLQGGEQPQHF
j_call: TRBJ2-1; v_call: TRBV28; cdr3_aa: CASRKTSNNEQFF
j_call: TRBJ2-1; v_call: TRBV9; cdr3_aa: CASSVLAGAHEQFF
j_call: TRBJ2-7; v_call: TRBV10-3; cdr3_aa: CAISPLAPENYEQYF
j_call: TRBJ1-2; v_call: TRBV28; cdr3_aa: CASSAGPEYYGYTF
j_call: TRBJ1-2; v_call: TRBV19; cdr3_aa: CASSLRYTGTGALGYTF
j_call: TRBJ2-2; v_call: TRBV30; cdr3_aa: CAWSVRRDGGELFF
j_call: TRBJ2-7; v_call: TRBV28; cdr3_aa: CASSLGQNYEQYF
j_call: TRBJ2-2; v_call: TRBV5-1; cdr3_aa: CASSTDNSGTGELFF
j_call: TRBJ2-1; v_call: TRBV10-3; cdr3_aa: CAISSSQGAQKYNEQFF
j_call: TRBJ2-2; v_call: TRBV11-2; cdr3_aa: CASRQLASTGELFF
j_call: TRBJ1-1; v_call: TRBV4-2; cdr3_aa: CASSQDQDAEAFF
j_call: TRBJ2-2; v_call: TRBV11-2; cdr3_aa: CASSLGVLTGTSGSKLFF
j_call: TRBJ1-5; v_call: TRBV29-1; cdr3_aa: CSVTDSNSNQPQHF
j_call: TRBJ2-5; v_call: TRBV18; cdr3_aa: CASSPQREETQYF
j_call: TRBJ1-5; v_call: TRBV27; cdr3_aa: CASSLRQEDQPQHF
j_call: TRBJ2-2; v_call: TRBV27; cdr3_aa: CASSLSWAGELFF
j_call: TRBJ2-1; v_call: TRBV5-1; cdr3_aa: CASSLAPGGPSNNEQFF
j_call: TRBJ1-1; v_call: TRBV7-9; cdr3_aa: CASSRDIDQAFF
j_call: TRBJ1-2; v_call: TRBV6-4; cdr3_aa: CASSDSTRSYGYTF
j_call: TRBJ1-1; v_call: TRBV28; cdr3_aa: CASSPPGLNTEAFF
j_call: TRBJ2-1; v_call: TRBV2; cdr3_aa: CASSDRTSYNEQFF
j_call: TRBJ1-1; v_call: TRBV2; cdr3_aa: CASSNWDRGVTEAFF
j_call: TRBJ2-1; v_call: TRBV6-4; cdr3_aa: CASSDSGDYNEQFF
j_call: TRBJ2-3; v_call: TRBV10-3; cdr3_aa: CAISGAVGLAGGDTQYF
j_call: TRBJ1-2; v_call: TRBV6-5; cdr3_aa: CATAGAVAGYTF